This T cell receptor (beta chain) was observed in a study of cytomegalovirus exposure and HLA in healthy donors (dated by TCRdb to 2017 to 2019). About the study as a whole: An earlier analysis of several hundred of the donors reported more than 250 Gb of sequence data and roughly 110 million unique TCR beta sequences from about 179 million T cells. An early release covering about 600 HLA-typed donors comprised roughly 300 gigabases of sequencing data and around 86 million unique TCR sequences. Of the 350 to 400 genotyped donors, about 84% fell in the genetic ancestry cluster associated with self-reported Caucasian donors. The study aimed to test whether cataloging public T cell receptors could reveal signatures of past pathogen exposure. The T cell repertoires of 550 to 850 subjects were profiled by immunosequencing and related to cytomegalovirus serostatus. Besides the first cohort of more than 650 subjects, a separate validation cohort made up of roughly 120 different subjects was used. To predict cytomegalovirus infection status, the study brought together high-throughput TCR immunosequencing, statistical association of individual TCRs with disease status, and machine learning. A later analysis re-examined previously published TCR beta repertoires from 610 or so donors and added high-resolution HLA genotyping to investigate patterns of TCR occurrence. Rather than using new phenotypic data, the later analysis identified candidate immune exposures from TCR beta sequences and from how often those sequences occurred across donors. An earlier analysis of nearly 600 of the donors applied high-throughput TCR beta sequencing to assess whether each TCR beta V gene segment acted as functional or pseudogenic. Donor age, sex, ethnicity and CMV serostatus were compiled together with the repertoire data. In a later genetic analysis, genome-wide SNP genotypes for about three fifths of the roughly 670 donors were used, and that subset was treated as a discovery cohort. Every discovery cohort repertoire had been produced on one sequencing platform. HLA typing covered class I and class II loci at four-digit resolution. The number of donors typed differed by locus, with about 629-640 for A, B, C, DRB1 and DQB1, more than 500 for DQA1, 600 to 610 for DPA1, and 400 to 490 for DPB1. About five DR-DQ haplotypes were treated as single units for association and clustering because of strong linkage in the cohort. Among 350 to 400 genotyped donors of the cohort, an average of around 240,000 unique TCR beta nucleotide sequences were sequenced per donor, approximately 20% of them non-productive.

On this clone itself: It lacks a known antigen. Nothing much larger sits one base from this clone, and base qualities are not available.

In total, roughly 670 healthy bone marrow donors made up the cohort. At the time of sampling, every cohort member was nominally healthy, though immune exposures that went unrecorded were likely present. Of the 670 or so cohort members, some 270 had positive CMV serostatus and about 360 had negative CMV serostatus, and CMV serostatus was not recorded for the donor. A peripheral blood sample was provided by each donor, and peripheral blood mononuclear cells were used for TCR beta sequencing. Genomic DNA was extracted from the blood cell samples with the Qiagen DNeasy Blood Extraction Kit. On the study overall, not on this receptor specifically: When HLA alleles, especially DR and DQ, strongly co-occurred, attributing TCR associations to individual alleles was difficult. In a later genetic analysis, fewer N-insertions in productive TCRs were reported among donors in an Asian-associated ancestry cluster than the approximately 670-donor mean. In a later analysis, the rate of TCR association differed among HLA loci, with DRB1 alleles having the most associated TCRs and HLA-C alleles having the fewest. The classifier was reported to diagnose cytomegalovirus status with high specificity and sensitivity in both the original and validation cohorts. Broadly in line with IMGT annotations, most TCR beta V segments showed up in productive rearrangements about 90% or about 30% of the time in an earlier analysis of about 500 of the donors. Specific HLA alleles were associated with 16,951 TCR beta sequences at a false discovery rate of 0.05 in a later analysis. The authors suggested that the approach could potentially be generalized to other disease states and immunological phenotypes. The 87-base-pair reads could not distinguish some IMGT-functional V segments, including TRBV6-2 and TRBV6-3, so those segments were excluded. Linkage disequilibrium might explain the correlated functional status among segregating V segments, but an unknown experimental factor could not be ruled out. In a later analysis, HLA-associated TCR beta chains showed more clonal expansion and lower generation probabilities than non-associated chains that were equally common. In a later analysis, several top co-occurrence clusters were reported to appear linked to parvovirus B19, influenza, CMV and Epstein-Barr virus. V-gene and J-gene trimming of TCR beta chains was associated with a missense DCLRE1C variant in a later genetic analysis, and the association was replicated in an independent cohort. In a later analysis, most CMV-associated TCR beta chains were found to appear HLA-restricted, with HLA associations seemingly driven largely by CMV exposure. The presence/absence analyses assumed that sequencing depth was roughly uniform across donors, and that assumption may not be true. The cohort was sequenced for TCR beta chains only, and without alpha or paired-chain data the features that could be detected were limited. A few of the identified cytomegalovirus-associated TCR beta chains were confirmed in vitro to be specific for cytomegalovirus antigens. The sequencing pipeline was judged likely to have produced a cluster of highly shared sequence variants as a technical artifact. A further reported finding was that TCR beta sequences accurately predicted the HLA-A and HLA-B alleles for most subjects in the first cohort. Because some donors lacked HLA typing at each locus, the association tests relied only on the typed subset. CMV serostatus was the only immune exposure information available for the cohort. Most TCR sequences were seen in very few donors, while some public TCRs were found in many individuals. The study listed 150 to 200 TCR beta chains as associated with cytomegalovirus. Because counts were too low, roughly 16 rarely observed V segments, including chromosome 9 orphons, were excluded from the earlier analysis of some 590 of the donors.

Libraries came from the immunoSEQ multiplex PCR assay. For the multiplex PCR, a mixture combining 60 forward primers for TCR Vbeta segments and 13 reverse primers for TCR Jbeta segments was used. The CDR3 region of rearranged TCR beta genes was amplified from genomic DNA with a multiplex PCR assay. The amplified TCR beta libraries were sequenced on the Illumina HiSeq System as 87-base-pair reads. Under the source paper's analysis protocol: A later analysis counted around 72 million unique TCR beta chains across the 550 to 800 repertoires, and about 10 million of these chains were shared by at least two donors. To remove PCR and sequencing errors, raw reads were error-corrected and collapsed into unique sequences using a nearest-neighbor algorithm that merged closely related sequences. V, D and J gene segments were assigned by aligning CDR3 sequences to IMGT reference sequences. Each retained sequence needed at least a six-nucleotide match to both a V gene segment and a J gene segment. A rearrangement counted as productive if the CDR3 had no stop codons and remained in frame with V and J, and every other rearrangement counted as non-productive. Following IMGT convention, CDR3 was defined as the stretch from the second conserved V-encoded cysteine to the conserved J-encoded phenylalanine. The earlier analysis of 550 to 650 of the donors excluded any sequence lacking an unambiguous match to a single V gene segment. In an earlier analysis of around 600 of the donors, V segments were called functional above 56.7% productive rearrangements and were called segregating when the between-donor standard deviation exceeded 5%. A statistical classification framework was developed to diagnose cytomegalovirus status using the catalog of TCR beta chain sequences. V and J gene assignment, in a later analysis, came from comparing TCR nucleotide sequences with IMGT/GENE-DB human TR gene sequences. A later analysis assigned CDR3 sequences and most-parsimonious VDJ recombination scenarios with the TCRdist pipeline. In a later analysis, every TCR beta chain was defined by the combination of its CDR3 amino acid sequence and its V-gene family, and reads without a unique V-gene family were dropped. To address suspected cross-contamination and a sequencing artifact, a later analysis removed approximately 590 highly shared, low-generation-probability nucleotide sequences. For each public chain, a later analysis derived a clonal expansion index from normalized ranks of inferred template counts within each repertoire. In a later analysis, generation probabilities were computed using a VDJ recombination model fitted to out-of-frame rearrangements, and the results were checked against IGoR. A later analysis scored TCR-TCR, TCR-HLA and TCR-CMV co-occurrence with hypergeometric tests, applying a repertoire-size bias correction to TCR pairs. False discovery rates were estimated in a later analysis by permuting HLA or CMV assignments 20 times. In a later analysis, co-occurring TCRs were grouped using DBSCAN, and TCRdist sequence similarity was added for clustering within HLA-allele-positive subsets. Co-occurrence clustering excluded repertoires with fewer than 30,000 or more than 120,000 public chains, plus five with anomalous nucleotide sharing. As stored in TCRdb, this immuneACCESS dataset retains in-frame rearrangements with V and J assigned. A fraction of the clones does not appear; measured against another copy, unresolved V genes explain less than half of the discrepancy, and the remainder lacks a known reason. V and J calls and clone size are those listed in that table; D and trimming were worked out from the DNA. Counted in this sample were under 250,000 clones; 70% to 90% of them appeared once. The ten largest make up around 1.4% of the sample.

From cysteine to phenylalanine, the CDR3 is 19 amino acids long. The entry retains the CDR3 DNA only, 57 bases that are in frame from base 1. A distance of 27 bases separates the germline ends of V and J, which lose 0 bases and 5 bases respectively. From the germline V gene (reference sequence), CDR1 is SGHNT and CDR2 is YYREEE. The rearranged chain carries TRBV5-4 and TRBJ2-7, and perhaps TRBD2 as D gene, on 6 matching bases. The sample was PBMCs. This clonotype was obtained from a human donor in good health. The DNA sequence follows: TGTGCCAGCAGCTTGGAATGGGGCAGGAGGGGAATATACGGAAACGAGCAGTACTTC. The resulting protein is CASSLEWGRRGIYGNEQYF.